This TCR beta chain was identified in a study of CD8 T cells in ankylosing spondylitis. Study observations and caveats: The study looked at matched synovial fluid samples from ankylosing spondylitis patients. Disease-linked clones were reported to be significantly enriched there. Blood from ankylosing spondylitis patients appeared to carry a characteristic roughly 8-variant TCR beta motif.

This CDR3 is 15 amino acids long. Germline loops: CDR1 MGHRA, CDR2 YSYEKL. V lost 2 bases and J lost 9; bases outside the gene matches: 4. Scientists made TCR beta libraries using quantitative 5'-RACE with molecular barcodes. TCRdb redid the calling of the 5' RACE reads with MiXCR, one entry per CDR3 protein. The table lists about 250,000 distinct CDR3 sequences, approximately 20% of them singletons. Concerning this clonotype: The antigen is not known.

The clonotype originates from a male donor with ankylosing spondylitis or in good health (not recorded which). Material for sequencing was blood, either unsorted or a sorted T cell fraction (not recorded which). The chain recombines TRBV4-1 with TRBJ2-1, with 13 bases lining up with TRBD2. CDR3 sequence: CASSQPGLAGLEQFF. The CDR3 DNA is TGCGCCAGCAGCCAACCGGGACTAGCGGGACTTGAGCAGTTCTTC.